This TCR beta chain was sequenced in a study of blood T cell repertoires in COVID-19. On the study more broadly: Acute-phase and convalescent COVID-19 samples originated in the United States, Italy and Spain. The cDNA or gDNA used as material had been derived from T cells, B-cell-depleted T cells, or PBMCs.

Germline CDR1 is MNHEY and CDR2 is SVGAGI. The CDR3 is made up of 14 amino acids. The V end was cut by 4 bases, the J end by 4 bases, with 13 bases between. Per the original data handling: Reference gene primer amplification yielded estimated nucleated cell counts. TCRdb keeps only in-frame clones here, not all; method: immunoSEQ multiplex PCR. That table supplies the V and J calls and clone size; D and trimming were determined from the DNA. The sample contains a few hundred thousand clones, 86% of which appear only once. The sequenced material came from peripheral blood. This receptor was taken from a man aged 18 to 30 with active or convalescent COVID-19. The V and J genes are TRBV6-5 and TRBJ2-5; possibly TRBD1 for D (5 bases). In DNA, the CDR3 is TGTGCCAGCAGTTTTGGGGCAGGATTAGAGACCCAGTACTTC. Its translation is CASSFGAGLETQYF.